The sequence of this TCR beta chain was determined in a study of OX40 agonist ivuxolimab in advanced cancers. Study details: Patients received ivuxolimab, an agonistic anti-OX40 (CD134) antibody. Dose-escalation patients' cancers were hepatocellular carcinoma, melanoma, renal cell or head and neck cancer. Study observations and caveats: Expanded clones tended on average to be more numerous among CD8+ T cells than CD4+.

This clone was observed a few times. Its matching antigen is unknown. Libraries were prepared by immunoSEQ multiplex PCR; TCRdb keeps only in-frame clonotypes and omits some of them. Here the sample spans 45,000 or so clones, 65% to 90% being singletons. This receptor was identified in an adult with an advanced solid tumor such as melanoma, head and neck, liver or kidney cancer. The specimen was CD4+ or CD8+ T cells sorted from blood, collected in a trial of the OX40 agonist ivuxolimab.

The CDR3 DNA sequence: TGTGCCAGCAGCTTAGCGGGGCAGGGGGCGGGTAATCAGCCCCAGCATTTT. Its translation is CASSLAGQGAGNQPQHF. The chain is built from TRBV7-8 and TRBJ1-5; TRBD1 matches 8 bases. The trim removed 0 bases at V and 4 bases at J, leaving 8 bases unmatched. This CDR3 comprises 17 residues. Germline-derived CDR1 and CDR2 are SGHVS and FQNEAQ. The full variable domain, its missing parts supplied by reference TRBV7-8 and TRBJ1-5, is GAGVSQSPRYKVAKRGQDVALRCDPISGHVSLFWYQQALGQGPEFLTYFQNEAQLDKSGLPSDRFFAERPEGSVSTLKIQRTQQEDSAVYLCASSLAGQGAGNQPQHFGDGTRLSIL.